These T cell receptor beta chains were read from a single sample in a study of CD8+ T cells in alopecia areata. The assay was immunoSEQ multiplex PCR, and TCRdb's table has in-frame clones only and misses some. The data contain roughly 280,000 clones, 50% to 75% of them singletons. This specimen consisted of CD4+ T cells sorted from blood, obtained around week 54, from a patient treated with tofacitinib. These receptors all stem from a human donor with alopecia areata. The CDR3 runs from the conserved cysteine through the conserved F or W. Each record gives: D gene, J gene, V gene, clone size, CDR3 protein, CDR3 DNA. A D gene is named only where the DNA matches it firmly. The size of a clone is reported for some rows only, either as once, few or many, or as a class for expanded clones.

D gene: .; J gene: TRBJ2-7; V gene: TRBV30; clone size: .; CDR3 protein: CACLETYEQYF; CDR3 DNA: TGTGCCTGCCTTGAAACCTACGAGCAGTACTTC
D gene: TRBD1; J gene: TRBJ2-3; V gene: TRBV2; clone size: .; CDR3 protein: CASRPGQSTDTQYF; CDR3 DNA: TGTGCCAGCCGTCCGGGACAGAGCACAGATACGCAGTATTTT
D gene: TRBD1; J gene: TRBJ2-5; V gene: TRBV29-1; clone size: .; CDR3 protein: CSVTGGQETQYF; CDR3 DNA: TGCAGCGTTACAGGGGGCCAAGAGACCCAGTACTTC
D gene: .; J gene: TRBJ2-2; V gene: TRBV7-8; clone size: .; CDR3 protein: CASSLGRGGLGDTGELFF; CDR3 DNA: TGTGCCAGCAGCTTAGGCAGGGGAGGTCTTGGTGACACCGGGGAGCTGTTTTTT
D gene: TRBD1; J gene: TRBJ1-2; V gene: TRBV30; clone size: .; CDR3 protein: CAWSWGTGDGYTF; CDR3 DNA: TGTGCCTGGAGTTGGGGAACAGGGGATGGCTACACCTTC
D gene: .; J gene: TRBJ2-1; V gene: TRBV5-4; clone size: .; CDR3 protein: CASSPRGRNEQFF; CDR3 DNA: TGTGCCAGCAGCCCCCGGGGGCGCAATGAGCAGTTCTTC
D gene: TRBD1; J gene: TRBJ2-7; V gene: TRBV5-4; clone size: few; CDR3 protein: CASSSGQGRSSYEQYF; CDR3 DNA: TGTGCCAGCAGCTCGGGACAGGGGAGGAGCTCCTACGAGCAGTACTTC
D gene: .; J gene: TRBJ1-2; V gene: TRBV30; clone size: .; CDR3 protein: CAWRMVRGGYTF; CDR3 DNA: TGTGCCTGGAGGATGGTCAGGGGAGGCTACACCTTC
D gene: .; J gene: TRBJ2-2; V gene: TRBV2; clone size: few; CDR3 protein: CASRRNMAGELFF; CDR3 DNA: TGTGCCAGCAGAAGGAACATGGCCGGGGAGCTGTTTTTT
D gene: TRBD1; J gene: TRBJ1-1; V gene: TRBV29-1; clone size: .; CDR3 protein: CSGKAGQGNTEAFF; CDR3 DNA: TGCAGCGGGAAAGCGGGACAGGGGAACACTGAAGCTTTCTTT
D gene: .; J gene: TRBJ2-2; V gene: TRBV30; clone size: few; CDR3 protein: CAWSVSRTGELFF; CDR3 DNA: TGTGCCTGGAGTGTTTCTCGCACCGGGGAGCTGTTTTTT
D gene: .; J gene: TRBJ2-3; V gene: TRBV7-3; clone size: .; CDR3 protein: CASSSSLRGTTDTQYF; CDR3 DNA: TGTGCCAGCAGCTCCTCCCTTAGGGGAACGACAGATACGCAGTATTTT
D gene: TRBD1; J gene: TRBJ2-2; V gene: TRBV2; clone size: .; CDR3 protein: CASSELGTGIRNTGELFF; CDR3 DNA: TGTGCCAGCAGTGAACTGGGGACAGGGATCAGGAACACCGGGGAGCTGTTTTTT
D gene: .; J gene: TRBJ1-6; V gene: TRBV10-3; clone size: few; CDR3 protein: CAIRGFGVNSPLHF; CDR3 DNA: TGTGCCATCAGAGGGTTCGGGGTAAATTCACCCCTCCACTTT
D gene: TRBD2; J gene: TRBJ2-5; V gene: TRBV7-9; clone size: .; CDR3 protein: CASSLLADIRETQYF; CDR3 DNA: TGTGCCAGCAGCTTACTAGCGGACATTCGAGAGACCCAGTACTTC
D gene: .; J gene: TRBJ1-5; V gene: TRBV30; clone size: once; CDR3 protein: CAWSPLGALNQPQHF; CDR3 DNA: TGTGCCTGGAGTCCCCTGGGGGCCCTCAATCAGCCCCAGCATTTT